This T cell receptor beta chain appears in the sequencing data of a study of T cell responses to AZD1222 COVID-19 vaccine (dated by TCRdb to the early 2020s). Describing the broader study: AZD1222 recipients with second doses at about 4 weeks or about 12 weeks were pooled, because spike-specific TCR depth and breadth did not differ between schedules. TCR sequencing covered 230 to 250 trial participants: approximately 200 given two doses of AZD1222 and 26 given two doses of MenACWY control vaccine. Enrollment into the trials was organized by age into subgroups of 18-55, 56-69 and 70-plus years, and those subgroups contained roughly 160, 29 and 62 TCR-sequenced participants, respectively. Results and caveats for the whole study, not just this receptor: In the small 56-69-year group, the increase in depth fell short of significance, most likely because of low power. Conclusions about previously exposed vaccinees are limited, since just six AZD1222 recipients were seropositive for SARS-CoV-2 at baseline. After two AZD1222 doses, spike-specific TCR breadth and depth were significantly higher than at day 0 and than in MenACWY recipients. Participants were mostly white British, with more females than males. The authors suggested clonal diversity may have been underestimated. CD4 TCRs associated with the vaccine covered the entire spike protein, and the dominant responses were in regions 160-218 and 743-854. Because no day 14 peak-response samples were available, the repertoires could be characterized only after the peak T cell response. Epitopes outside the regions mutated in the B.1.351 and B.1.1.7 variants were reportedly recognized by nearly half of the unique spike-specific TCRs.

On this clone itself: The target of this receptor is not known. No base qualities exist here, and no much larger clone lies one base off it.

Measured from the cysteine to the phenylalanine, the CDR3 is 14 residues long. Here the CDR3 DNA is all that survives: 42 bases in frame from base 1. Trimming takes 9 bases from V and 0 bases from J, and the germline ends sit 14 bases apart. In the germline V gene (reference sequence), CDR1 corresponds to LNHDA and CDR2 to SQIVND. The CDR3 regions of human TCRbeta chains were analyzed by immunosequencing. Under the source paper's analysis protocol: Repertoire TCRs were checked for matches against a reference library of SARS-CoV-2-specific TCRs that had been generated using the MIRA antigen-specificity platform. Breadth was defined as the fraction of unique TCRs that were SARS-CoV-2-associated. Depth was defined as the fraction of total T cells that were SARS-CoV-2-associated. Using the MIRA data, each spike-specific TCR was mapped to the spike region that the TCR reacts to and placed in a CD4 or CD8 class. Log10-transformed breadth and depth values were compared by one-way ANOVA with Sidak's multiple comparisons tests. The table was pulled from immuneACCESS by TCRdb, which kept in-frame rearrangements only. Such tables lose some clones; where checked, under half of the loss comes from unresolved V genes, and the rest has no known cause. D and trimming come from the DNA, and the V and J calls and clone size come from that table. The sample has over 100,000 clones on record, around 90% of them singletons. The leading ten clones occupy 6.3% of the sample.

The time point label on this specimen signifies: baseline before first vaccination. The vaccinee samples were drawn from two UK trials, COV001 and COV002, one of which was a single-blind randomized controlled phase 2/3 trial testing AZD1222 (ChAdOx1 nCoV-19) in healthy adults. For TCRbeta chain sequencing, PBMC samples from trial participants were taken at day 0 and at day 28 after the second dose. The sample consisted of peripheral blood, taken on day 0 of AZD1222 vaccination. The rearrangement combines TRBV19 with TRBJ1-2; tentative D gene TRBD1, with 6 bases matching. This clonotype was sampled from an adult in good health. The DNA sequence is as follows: TGTGCCAGCCGACAGGACTTAGCTAACTATGGCTACACCTTC. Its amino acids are CASRQDLANYGYTF.